Detailed here is one TCR beta chain. The sample belongs to a study of post-analysis software for immune sequencing data. The overall study: Disease courses included relapsing-remitting, secondary progressive and progressive-relapsing multiple sclerosis.

Unique molecular identifiers were carried by the TCR beta cDNA libraries. With about 0.95 to 11 million T cells as the source, 540,000 or so cDNA molecules resulted. From the PCR reads, TCRdb called clonotypes with MiXCR, one entry per CDR3 protein. Among 700,000 to 900,000 distinct CDR3 sequences, approximately 44% were seen once, and the ten largest hold 4% to 5%. The TCR originated in a girl between 5 and 17 years old with multiple sclerosis. Sequenced material: blood.

The CDR3 coding sequence is TGTGCCAGCAGCCTTTGGGTCCAGTACGAGCAGTACTTC. Amino acid sequence: CASSLWVQYEQYF. The rearrangement uses TRBV7-2 and TRBJ2-7; unclear D gene. CDR1 is SGHTA, CDR2 FQGNSA, per germline. V was shortened by 5 bases and J by 4 bases, with 12 bases between the two germline ends. The CDR3 length is 13 residues.